A single sample gave rise to the 5 T cell receptor beta chains below, sequenced in a study of blood T cell repertoires in COVID-19. Data came from immunoSEQ multiplex PCR; TCRdb stores just in-frame clones and leaves some out. The sample lists around 300,000 clones; 85% to 90% were seen once. Sequenced input: PBMCs or T cells enriched from blood (not recorded which). Receptor source: a young woman who had recovered from COVID-19.

The chain carries TRBV5-4 and TRBJ1-2; D gene ambiguous. This CDR3 region has 13 residues. With 0 bases removed from V and 8 bases from J, the gap between germline ends came to 11 bases. Germline V CDR1 and CDR2: SGHNT, YYREEE (reference sequence). Written as DNA, the CDR3 is TGTGCCAGCAGCTTGGCCTCAGGTTCCGGCTACACCTTC. Amino acid sequence: CASSLASGSGYTF.

This chain links TRBV2 with TRBJ1-2; D is perhaps TRBD1 (5 bases). The CDR3 has 14 amino acids. Germline loops: CDR1 SNHLY, CDR2 FYNNEI. V was clipped by 1 base and J by 3 bases, with 9 bases between them. The DNA for the CDR3 is TGTGCCAGCAGTGAAGGGCGGGGGGACTATGGCTACACCTTC. Encoded protein: CASSEGRGDYGYTF.

The CDR3 is CASSVSPDSPLHF. DNA for the CDR3: TGTGCCAGCAGCGTTTCTCCCGATTCACCCCTCCACTTT. This chain joins TRBV9 and TRBJ1-6, with D unclear. Trimming left V 2 bases short and J 8 bases short, with 8 bases between. The germline V gene encodes CDR1 SGDLS and CDR2 YYNGEE. The CDR3 consists of 13 residues.

The chain has TRBV6-5 and TRBJ2-7; TRBD2 might be the D (6 bases). Germline V CDR1 and CDR2: MNHEY, SVGAGI. The CDR3 has 12 amino acids. V was clipped by 2 bases and J by 6 bases, with 8 bases between them. CDR3: CASSYGGGEQYF. DNA of the CDR3: TGTGCCAGCAGTTACGGGGGAGGCGAGCAGTACTTC.

The J gene is TRBJ2-7, the V gene TRBV5-1; the match to TRBD1 covers 9 bases. The V gene's germline CDR1 is SGHRS and CDR2 YFSETQ. V lost 3 bases and J lost 6; bases outside the gene matches: 13. This CDR3 comprises 16 residues. Written as DNA, the CDR3 is TGCGCCAGCAGCTCGGGGCTGGGACAGGGTATGGCCGAGCAGTACTTC. This sequence encodes CASSSGLGQGMAEQYF.